The 22 T cell receptor beta chains below come from one sample, sequenced in a study of T cell responses to AZD1222 COVID-19 vaccine. The table came from immunoSEQ multiplex PCR; TCRdb's copy has only in-frame clones and leaves some out. This sample yields 80,000 to 100,000 clones, of which 65% to 90% are seen a single time; approximately 6.8% belongs to the top ten. This specimen consisted of peripheral blood, obtained on day 0 of AZD1222 vaccination. All receptors come from an adult in good health.

This clone is a singleton in its sample. The chain links TRBV7-3 to TRBJ2-3; TRBD2 matches 12 bases. V gave up 0 bases and J gave up 8 bases; unmatched junction bases: 15. This CDR3 contains 19 residues. Germline CDR1 SGHTA, CDR2 FQGTGA. The CDR3 region is CASSLTGQTGTSGYGTQYF. The CDR3 bases are TGTGCCAGCAGCTTAACGGGCCAAACAGGGACTAGCGGGTATGGTACGCAGTATTTT.

This clone was seen once. J is TRBJ1-2 and V is TRBV19, with D uncertain. The length of the CDR3 is 16 residues. The germline V gene encodes CDR1 LNHDA and CDR2 SQIVND (reference sequence). V was clipped by 5 bases and J by 9 bases, with 25 bases between them. CDR3 in DNA: TGTGCCAGTAGTTCACCTCGTGACTCCCGGGGATATCGCTACACCTTC. Translating gives CASSSPRDSRGYRYTF.

The V call is TRBV19, the J call TRBJ2-2; possible D gene TRBD2, 6 bases. V lost 5 bases, J lost 3 bases, and 16 bases lay in between. CDR1 LNHDA and CDR2 SQIVND come from the germline V gene (reference sequence). CDR3 length: 16 amino acids. CDR3 residues: CASSLGGGKYTGELFF. CDR3 DNA: TGTGCCAGTAGTTTGGGTGGCGGGAAATACACCGGGGAGCTGTTTTTT.

V gene TRBV6-5 combines with J gene TRBJ1-6; D perhaps matches TRBD1 (6 bases). The germline V gene has CDR1 MNHEY and CDR2 SVGAGI. Trimming removed 5 bases from V and 6 bases from J, with 14 bases in between. This CDR3 spans 15 amino acids. In nucleotides, the CDR3 is TGTGCCAGCAGTACCCGGGACACTGGTAATTCACCCCTCCACTTT. As protein: CASSTRDTGNSPLHF.

The gene calls are TRBV7-9 and TRBJ1-2, with a weak D call TRBD1 (6 bases). The germline V gene has CDR1 SEHNR and CDR2 FQNEAQ (reference sequence). The length of the CDR3 is 13 residues. The V and J ends lost 5 bases and 8 bases respectively, with 15 bases between them. The CDR3 loop reads CASSPGGRGGYTF. The CDR3 region has the DNA TGTGCCAGCAGCCCGGGGGGGCGAGGAGGCTACACCTTC.

The rearrangement uses TRBV5-8 and TRBJ1-6, with D perhaps matching TRBD1 (5 bases). V lost 0 bases and J lost 6, with 10 bases in between. The germline V gene encodes CDR1 SGHTS and CDR2 YDEGEE. This CDR3 is 15 amino acids long. The chain's CDR3 is CASSLARGFNSPLHF. The CDR3, as DNA: TGTGCCAGCAGCTTGGCCCGGGGGTTTAATTCACCCCTCCACTTT. The full variable domain, with the rest looked up from reference TRBV5-8 and TRBJ1-6, is EAGVTQSPTHLIKTRGQQATLRCSPISGHTSVYWYQQALGLGLQFLLWYDEGEERNRGNFPPRFSGRQFPNYSSELNVNALELEDSALYLCASSLARGFNSPLHFGNGTRLTVT.

The chain recombines TRBV4-1 with TRBJ1-2, with 8 bases matching TRBD1. Losses at the gene ends were 0 bases for V and 8 bases for J; bases not matched to a gene: 11. The CDR3 has 16 amino acids. Germline-derived CDR1 and CDR2 are MGHRA and YSYEKL. CDR3 amino acids: CASSQDPGQGARGYTF. DNA for the CDR3: TGCGCCAGCAGCCAAGATCCTGGCCAGGGGGCGAGGGGCTACACCTTC.

The chain uses TRBV6-2 or TRBV6-3 and TRBJ2-6; either TRBD1 or TRBD2 may supply D (5 bases each). The germline V and J ends were trimmed by 3 bases and 0 bases, with 9 bases remaining between them. Germline CDR1 MNHEY, CDR2 SVGEGT. There are 16 residues in the CDR3. The chain's CDR3 is CASSYRDRSGANVLTF. In nucleotides, the CDR3 is TGTGCCAGCAGTTATAGGGACCGCTCTGGGGCCAACGTCCTGACTTTC.

For the CDR3, the DNA is TGTGCCAGCAGCCCGATATGGACAGGAGGGGCCTACGAGCAGTACTTC. This translates into CASSPIWTGGAYEQYF. The chain combines TRBV5-8 with TRBJ2-7, with D possibly matching TRBD1 (7 bases). The CDR3 spans 16 residues. V was shortened by 4 bases and J by 2 bases, with 19 bases between the two germline ends. Germline lookup yields CDR1 SGHTS and CDR2 YDEGEE.

This clone was observed a handful of times. The chain employs TRBV5-1 and TRBJ2-2, with D tentatively TRBD1 or TRBD2 (5 bases each). Germline CDR1 reads SGHRS; CDR2 reads YFSETQ. The CDR3 contains 16 residues. V was clipped by 1 base and J by 5 bases, with 15 bases between them. The DNA for the CDR3 is TGCGCCAGCAGCTTGTTCGAGGGGCGCGGAACCGGGGAGCTGTTTTTT. Translation gives CASSLFEGRGTGELFF. Using reference TRBV5-1 and TRBJ2-2 for the parts outside the CDR3, the full variable domain is KAGVTQTPRYLIKTRGQQVTLSCSPISGHRSVSWYQQTPGQGLQFLFEYFSETQRNKGNFPGRFSGRQFSNSRSEMNVSTLELGDSALYLCASSLFEGRGTGELFFGEGSRLTVL.

The chain recombines TRBV27 with TRBJ1-5, with D unresolved. Germline loops: CDR1 MNHEY, CDR2 SMNVEV (reference sequence). V lost 6 bases, J lost 6 bases, and 12 bases lay in between. CDR3 length: 13 amino acids. The CDR3 spells CASSLSRIQPQHF. CDR3 sequence (DNA): TGTGCCAGCAGCCTCTCAAGGATTCAGCCCCAGCATTTT.

V and J are TRBV9 and TRBJ1-3; 7 bases are shared with TRBD1. Germline-derived CDR1 and CDR2 are SGDLS and YYNGEE. The CDR3 covers 17 residues. The junction had 16 bases not matched to a gene; V was cut back by 4 bases and J by 6 bases. The CDR3 DNA follows: TGTGCCAGCAGCCCTCGTGGGGAGACAGGGACGCCAAACACCATATATTTT. As protein: CASSPRGETGTPNTIYF.

This sequence joins TRBV13 and TRBJ1-1; D gene ambiguous. The CDR3 is made up of 13 amino acids. CDR1 is PRHDT and CDR2 is FYEKMQ in the germline V gene (reference sequence). V was clipped by 0 bases and J by 1 base, with 3 bases between them. DNA for the CDR3: TGTGCCAGCAGCTTAGGGTGGAACACTGAAGCTTTCTTT. Translated: CASSLGWNTEAFF.

This clone was counted once. V gene TRBV18 combines with J gene TRBJ1-5; 7 positions match TRBD1. The CDR3 contains 14 residues. The germline V gene has CDR1 KGHSH and CDR2 LQKENI. Losses at the gene ends were 5 bases for V and 2 bases for J; bases not matched to a gene: 3. CDR3 loop: CASSLTGRNQPQHF. CDR3 in DNA: TGTGCCAGCTCATTGACAGGGCGCAATCAGCCCCAGCATTTT. Supplemented by reference TRBV18 and TRBJ1-5, the full variable domain reads NAGVMQNPRHLVRRRGQEARLRCSPMKGHSHVYWYRQLPEEGLKFMVYLQKENIIDESGMPKERFSAEFPKEGPSILRIQQVVRGDSAAYFCASSLTGRNQPQHFGDGTRLSIL.

The chain joins TRBV5-1 to TRBJ2-7; D is perhaps TRBD1 or TRBD2 (5 bases each). Germline CDR1 reads SGHRS; CDR2 reads YFSETQ. The CDR3 covers 14 residues. The germline V and J ends were trimmed by 0 bases and 2 bases, with 9 bases remaining between them. The CDR3 DNA sequence: TGCGCCAGCAGCTTGGAGGGGACCGCCTACGAGCAGTACTTC. Translating it yields CASSLEGTAYEQYF.

The chain combines TRBV21-1 with TRBJ2-4; TRBD2, the table's D call, lacks a check against the DNA. TRBV21-1 is a pseudogene segment. The CDR3 contains 16 residues. In nucleotides, the CDR3 is TGTGCCAGCAGCTTAATAGGTGTCGTGCGGAAAGGAATTCAGTACTTC. Translation gives CASSLIGVVRKGIQYF.

The chain carries TRBV21-1 and TRBJ1-5. TRBV21-1 is assigned pseudogene status. The CDR3 is made up of 18 amino acids. CDR3 amino acids: CASSKARGGDIGNQPQHF. In DNA, the CDR3 is TGTGCCAGCAGCAAAGCGCGCGGAGGGGATATCGGCAATCAGCCCCAGCATTTT.

V and J are TRBV5-5 and TRBJ1-6, with TRBD1 matching 8 bases. Germline CDR1 and CDR2: SGHKS and YYEKEE (reference sequence). CDR3 size: 15 residues. V was pared by 1 base and J by 7 bases, with 4 bases of the junction left unmatched. This CDR3 is CASSLQGATNSPLHF. The CDR3 DNA sequence: TGTGCCAGCAGCTTGCAGGGGGCGACCAATTCACCCCTCCACTTT.

The V gene is TRBV7-9, the J gene TRBJ1-5; D unresolved. V was shortened by 2 bases and J by 3 bases, with 5 bases between the two germline ends. This CDR3 has 13 amino acids. The V gene's germline CDR1 is SEHNR and CDR2 FQNEAQ (reference sequence). The DNA for the CDR3 is TGTGCCAGCAGCTTATTTGACAATCAGCCCCAGCATTTT. Encoded protein: CASSLFDNQPQHF.

The chain uses TRBV9 and TRBJ2-1; 9 positions agree with TRBD1. The germline gives CDR1 SGDLS, CDR2 YYNGEE. The J segment lost 0 bases and the V segment lost 3 bases, leaving 22 bases of the junction unmatched. The CDR3 sequence is 22 residues long. CDR3 coding DNA: TGTGCCAGCAGCGCCCAGAGGGTCGGGACAGGGTACCCCCCAAGCTCCTACAATGAGCAGTTCTTC. It is translated as CASSAQRVGTGYPPSSYNEQFF.

The CDR3 nucleotides are TGTGCCAGCAGTAAAACCGGGACAGGGCTGAACACTGAAGCTTTCTTT. Its protein is CASSKTGTGLNTEAFF. V is TRBV27 and J is TRBJ1-1; 9 bases are a match to TRBD1. V lost 5 bases and J lost 0; bases outside the gene matches: 7. Germline V CDR1 and CDR2: MNHEY, SMNVEV (reference sequence). CDR3 length: 16 amino acids.

V usage is TRBV7-2 and J usage is TRBJ2-5, with TRBD1 matching 9 bases. With V trimmed by 7 bases and J by 5 bases, 8 bases remained unmatched. CDR1 SGHTA and CDR2 FQGNSA come from the germline V gene. The CDR3 has 14 residues. This CDR3 is CASTTRTGVETQYF. The CDR3 DNA reads as TGTGCCAGCACAACCCGGACAGGGGTGGAGACCCAGTACTTC.